Given below is one T cell receptor beta chain in context. These data originate in a study of cytomegalovirus exposure and HLA in healthy donors. Primers included in the PCR were 60 Vbeta and 13 Jbeta primers. The data were produced by immunoSEQ multiplex PCR, yet TCRdb's version contains in-frame clones alone and is incomplete. The sample consists of over 150,000 clones, around 90% of them appearing once. The clonotype comes from a woman in her twenties or thirties in good health and CMV-seronegative. The material sequenced was PBMCs.

CDR3 sequence (DNA): TGTGCCAGCAGCGTACTAGCGGGAAATCGGTACAATGAGCAGTTCTTC. It encodes CASSVLAGNRYNEQFF. The genes are TRBV9 and TRBJ2-1; 9 bases are shared with TRBD2. The germline gives CDR1 SGDLS, CDR2 YYNGEE. The CDR3 consists of 16 residues. The V segment lost 1 base and the J segment 4 bases; nucleotides outside the gene matches: 6.